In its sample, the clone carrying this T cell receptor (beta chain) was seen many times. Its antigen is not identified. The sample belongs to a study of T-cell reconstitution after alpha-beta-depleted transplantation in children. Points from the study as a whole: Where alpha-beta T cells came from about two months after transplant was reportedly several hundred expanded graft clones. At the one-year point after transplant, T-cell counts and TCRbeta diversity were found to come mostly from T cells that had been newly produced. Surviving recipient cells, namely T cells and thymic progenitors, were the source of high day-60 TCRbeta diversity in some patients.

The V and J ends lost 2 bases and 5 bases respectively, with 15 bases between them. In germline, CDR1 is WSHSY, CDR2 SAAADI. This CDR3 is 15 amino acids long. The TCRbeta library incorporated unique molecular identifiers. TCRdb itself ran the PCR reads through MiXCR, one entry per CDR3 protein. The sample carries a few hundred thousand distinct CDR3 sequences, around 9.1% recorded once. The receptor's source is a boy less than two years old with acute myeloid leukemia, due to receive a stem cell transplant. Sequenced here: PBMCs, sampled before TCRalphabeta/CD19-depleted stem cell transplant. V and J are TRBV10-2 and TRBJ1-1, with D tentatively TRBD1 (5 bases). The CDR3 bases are TGCGCCAGCAGTGAGAGGTGGGGGGGAACAACTGAAGCTTTCTTT. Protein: CASSERWGGTTEAFF.